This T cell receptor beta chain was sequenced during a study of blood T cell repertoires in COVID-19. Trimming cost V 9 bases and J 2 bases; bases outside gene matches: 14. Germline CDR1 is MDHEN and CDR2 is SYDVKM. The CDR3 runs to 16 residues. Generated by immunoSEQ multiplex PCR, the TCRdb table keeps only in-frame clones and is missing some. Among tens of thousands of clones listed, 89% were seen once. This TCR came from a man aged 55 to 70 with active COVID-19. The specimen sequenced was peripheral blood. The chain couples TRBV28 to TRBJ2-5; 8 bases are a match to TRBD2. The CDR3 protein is CASRSGRPAGQETQYF. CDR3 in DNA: TGTGCCAGTAGAAGCGGGAGACCCGCTGGACAAGAGACCCAGTACTTC. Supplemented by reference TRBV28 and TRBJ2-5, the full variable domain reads DVKVTQSSRYLVKRTGEKVFLECVQDMDHENMFWYRQDPGLGLRLIYFSYDVKMKEKGDIPEGYSVSREKKERFSLILESASTNQTSMYLCASRSGRPAGQETQYFGPGTRLLVL.